The rows below give T cell receptor beta chains drawn from one sample of a study of T cells after yellow fever vaccination. TCRdb itself ran the 5' RACE reads through MiXCR, one entry per CDR3 protein. The sample shows hundreds of thousands of distinct CDR3 sequences, 9% to 15% of them seen only once. The input for sequencing was PBMCs, taken on the day of the yellow fever booster vaccination. These receptors came from a young man who received the YFV17D yellow fever vaccine. The CDR3 runs from the conserved cysteine through the conserved F or W. A D gene is named only where the DNA matches it firmly. Clone size is given for some rows only: seen once, a few or many times, or a class if the clone is expanded.

>.|few|TRBV5-1|TRBJ2-2
CASSSGSANTGELFF
TGCGCCAGCAGCTCCGGTTCGGCGAACACCGGGGAGCTGTTTTTT
>.|.|TRBV5-1|TRBJ1-5
CASSLGPVQGNQPQHF
TGCGCCAGCAGCTTGGGTCCAGTGCAGGGCAATCAGCCCCAGCATTTT
>TRBD1|.|TRBV5-1|TRBJ1-5
CASSPGQGRNQPQHF
TGCGCCAGCAGCCCCGGACAGGGACGCAATCAGCCCCAGCATTTT
>TRBD1|few|TRBV25-1|TRBJ1-2
CASSEFSGQNYGYTF
TGTGCCAGCAGTGAATTTTCGGGACAGAACTATGGCTACACCTTC
>.|few|TRBV3-1|TRBJ1-4
CASSRRGKLFF
TGTGCCAGCAGCCGGCGGGGGAAACTGTTTTTT
>TRBD1|.|TRBV20-1|TRBJ1-4
CSARRDRVSNEKLFF
TGCAGTGCTAGAAGGGACAGGGTTTCTAATGAAAAACTGTTTTTT
>.|.|TRBV5-1|TRBJ2-7
CASSLDEGSVPSYEQYF
TGCGCCAGCAGCTTGGATGAAGGTAGCGTCCCCTCTTACGAGCAGTACTTC
>TRBD2|few|TRBV6-1|TRBJ2-1
CASSRNSGRYNEQFF
TGTGCCAGCAGTCGGAATAGCGGGAGGTACAATGAGCAGTTCTTC
>.|many|TRBV28|TRBJ1-2
CASSLSGYGYTF
TGTGCCAGCAGTTTATCAGGGTACGGCTACACCTTC
>TRBD1|.|TRBV7-2|TRBJ2-7
CASLKGTGPYEQYF
TGTGCCAGCCTAAAGGGGACAGGACCTTACGAGCAGTACTTC
>.|few|TRBV6-2/TRBV6-3|TRBJ1-1
CASSYSKGAWSEAFF
TGTGCCAGCAGTTACTCGAAAGGGGCTTGGTCTGAAGCTTTCTTT
>.|many|TRBV20-1|TRBJ2-7
CSGVNTQSYEQYF
TGCAGTGGAGTCAACACTCAGTCCTACGAGCAGTACTTC
>.|few|TRBV5-1|TRBJ2-2
CATSSGLMNTGELFF
TGCGCCACTTCTTCGGGACTGATGAACACCGGGGAGCTGTTTTTT
>.|few|TRBV4-3|TRBJ2-5
CASSQDLGSLYQETQYF
TGCGCCAGCAGCCAAGATCTCGGCAGCCTGTACCAAGAGACCCAGTACTTC
>.|many|TRBV12-3/TRBV12-4|TRBJ2-2
CASSRTENTGELFF
TGTGCCAGCAGTCGGACAGAGAACACCGGGGAGCTGTTTTTT
>.|.|TRBV21-1|TRBJ1-5
CASSGVAVGNQPQHF
.
>.|.|TRBV7-9|TRBJ1-2
CASSQQGVLSGYTF
TGTGCCAGCAGCCAACAGGGCGTGCTAAGTGGCTACACCTTC
>TRBD2|.|TRBV7-4|TRBJ2-1
CASSLQLAGGNEQFF
TGTGCCAGCAGCTTACAGCTAGCGGGAGGAAATGAGCAGTTCTTC
>TRBD2|few|TRBV27|TRBJ2-5
CASSPIGTSGRRETQYF
TGTGCCAGCAGCCCGATCGGGACTAGCGGGAGGAGGGAGACCCAGTACTTC
>.|many|TRBV5-1|TRBJ1-1
CASSLAQGMNTEAFF
TGCGCCAGCAGCTTGGCCCAGGGAATGAACACTGAAGCTTTCTTT
>.|few|TRBV21-1|TRBJ2-7
CASVPDDSYEQYF
TGTGCCAGCGTGCCGGACGACTCCTACGAGCAGTACTTC
>TRBD2|few|TRBV5-1|TRBJ2-3
CASSFAGDETDTQYF
TGCGCCAGCAGCTTCGCGGGAGATGAAACAGATACGCAGTATTTT
>.|.|TRBV5-5|TRBJ2-3
CASSLYTGDNTDTQYF
TGTGCCAGCAGCTTGTACACGGGAGACAACACAGATACGCAGTATTTT
>TRBD2|many|TRBV7-9|TRBJ2-7
CASSTAGVPSYEQYF
TGTGCCAGCAGTACGGCGGGAGTACCTTCCTACGAGCAGTACTTC
>TRBD2|few|TRBV10-3|TRBJ2-1
CAISGRSWVTSGPYNEQFF
TGTGCCATCAGTGGTCGGTCCTGGGTGACTAGCGGCCCCTACAATGAGCAGTTCTTC
>.|many|TRBV19|TRBJ2-4
CASSLDAKNIQYF
TGTGCCAGTAGTTTGGACGCCAAAAACATTCAGTACTTC
>.|few|TRBV11-3|TRBJ2-1
CASSHNGANEQFF
TGTGCCAGCAGCCATAATGGGGCGAATGAGCAGTTCTTC